Below, 22 T cell receptor beta chains from the same sample are listed, as sequenced in a study of radiation and T cells in renal cell carcinoma. The time point is: baseline pretreatment blood. Treatment here: 15 Gy SBRT to primary tumor, nephrectomy 4 weeks later. The protocol was immunoSEQ multiplex PCR, while the TCRdb copy is restricted to in-frame clones and leaves out a portion. The sample carries 55,000 to 65,000 clones, approximately 80% recorded once. This specimen consisted of blood, obtained from a patient whose treatment included radiotherapy and nephrectomy. Source of these receptors: a man aged 55 to 70 with renal cell carcinoma.

This chain joins TRBV4-2 and TRBJ2-1, with TRBD2 as a possible D gene (5 bases). Between the trimmed V and J ends, which lost 0 bases and 3 bases, there was a span of 12 bases. Germline CDR1 and CDR2: LGHNA and YNFKEQ. CDR3 size: 16 residues. The CDR3 region has the DNA TGTGCCAGCAGCCAAGAATCCAGCGGCAACTACAATGAGCAGTTCTTC. This translates into CASSQESSGNYNEQFF.

This clone showed up just a few times. This sequence joins TRBV6-5 and TRBJ1-1; D is undetermined. Germline CDR1 reads MNHEY; CDR2 reads SVGAGI. Trimming shortened V by 2 bases and J by 0 bases, and 4 bases separated the two germline ends. There are 13 residues in the CDR3. In nucleotides, the CDR3 is TGTGCCAGCAGTTACCAGGTGAACACTGAAGCTTTCTTT. Protein sequence: CASSYQVNTEAFF.

This clone was counted a single time. V is TRBV7-2 and J is TRBJ1-1, with TRBD1 as a possible D gene (5 bases). CDR1 is SGHTA, CDR2 FQGNSA, per germline. V shed 1 base and J shed 6 bases, with 15 bases lying between them. The CDR3 is made up of 15 amino acids. The DNA for the CDR3 is TGTGCCAGCAGCTTAGTCTTGTTCCGGGGGGCTGAAGCTTTCTTT. Translating it yields CASSLVLFRGAEAFF.

The count of this clone is one. This chain joins TRBV6-5 and TRBJ2-7; unclear D gene. The germline gives CDR1 MNHEY, CDR2 SVGAGI. The CDR3 extends over 14 amino acids. V lost 7 bases and J lost 3, with 16 bases in between. CDR3 sequence: CASTGPRNRYEQYF. CDR3 coding DNA: TGTGCCAGCACCGGTCCACGTAACCGCTACGAGCAGTACTTC.

This clone was counted only a few times. The chain has TRBV29-1 and TRBJ1-2; 7 bases line up with TRBD1. Germline V gives CDR1 SQVTM, CDR2 ANQGSEA. The J segment lost 4 bases and the V segment lost 3 bases, leaving 5 bases of the junction unmatched. The CDR3 loop spans 13 amino acids. CDR3 in DNA: TGCAGCGTTGACCACAGGGGAAGCTATGGCTACACCTTC. As protein: CSVDHRGSYGYTF.

J is TRBJ2-2 and V is TRBV5-1, with a weak D call TRBD2 (5 bases). The V gene's germline CDR1 is SGHRS and CDR2 YFSETQ. Trimming pared 4 bases from V and 3 bases from J, leaving 16 bases between. The CDR3 extends over 16 amino acids. As DNA, the CDR3 is TGCGCCAGCAGCCGAGGGCCTCTCGAGGACACCGGGGAGCTGTTTTTT. Encoded protein: CASSRGPLEDTGELFF.

The chain is built from TRBV28 and TRBJ1-5; 7 nucleotides match TRBD1. CDR1 MDHEN and CDR2 SYDVKM come from the germline V gene. The V segment lost 4 bases and the J segment 5 bases; nucleotides outside the gene matches: 14. The CDR3 length is 17 residues. CDR3 protein: CASSSPRQGRGHQPQHF. Here the CDR3 DNA reads TGTGCCAGCAGTTCGCCAAGACAGGGTAGGGGACATCAGCCCCAGCATTTT. The whole variable domain, remainder taken from reference TRBV28 and TRBJ1-5, is DVKVTQSSRYLVKRTGEKVFLECVQDMDHENMFWYRQDPGLGLRLIYFSYDVKMKEKGDIPEGYSVSREKKERFSLILESASTNQTSMYLCASSSPRQGRGHQPQHFGDGTRLSIL.

This chain joins TRBV2 and TRBJ2-5, with D unclear. Germline CDR1 and CDR2: SNHLY and FYNNEI. Trimming pared 4 bases from V and 2 bases from J, leaving 8 bases between. The CDR3 is 13 residues long. The CDR3 region has the DNA TGTGCCAGCAGTGTTCGGCGGCAAGAGACCCAGTACTTC. Encoded protein: CASSVRRQETQYF.

The rearrangement uses TRBV19 and TRBJ1-1; perhaps TRBD1 as D (5 bases). Trimming took off 11 bases at V and 5 bases at J, with 15 bases between the two ends. CDR1 and CDR2 (germline): LNHDA, SQIVND (reference sequence). The CDR3 covers 12 residues. Here the CDR3 reads CASRWGGTEAFF. CDR3 in DNA: TGTGCCTCCCGATGGGGCGGGACTGAAGCTTTCTTT.

This chain links TRBV29-1 with TRBJ2-3; tentatively, D is TRBD2 (6 bases). V lost 3 bases to trimming and J lost 1 base, with 14 bases between them. CDR1 SQVTM and CDR2 ANQGSEA come from the germline V gene. The CDR3 has 15 amino acids. CDR3 sequence: CSVDRPSDGTDTQYF. CDR3 nucleotide sequence: TGCAGCGTTGATCGTCCTAGCGATGGCACAGATACGCAGTATTTT.

V and J are TRBV11-3 and TRBJ1-1; 9 bases fit TRBD1. V lost 4 bases and J lost 1; bases outside the gene matches: 4. The CDR3 runs 15 residues. Per the germline V gene, CDR1 is SGHNT and CDR2 is YENEEA. The CDR3 spells CASSSRQGENTEAFF. DNA of the CDR3: TGTGCCAGCAGCTCAAGACAGGGGGAGAACACTGAAGCTTTCTTT.

This chain joins TRBV29-1 and TRBJ2-5, with 7 bases matching TRBD2. The V gene end was trimmed by 4 bases and the J gene end by 5 bases; junction bases not matched to a gene: 4. Germline lookup yields CDR1 SQVTM and CDR2 ANQGSEA. The length of the CDR3 is 12 residues. CDR3 in DNA: TGCAGCGTTGCTCTAGCGGAGGAGACCCAGTACTTC. Protein product: CSVALAEETQYF.

The chain recombines TRBV11-2 with TRBJ1-4, with D perhaps TRBD1 (5 bases). Germline V gene lookup returns CDR1 SGHAT and CDR2 FQNNGV. This CDR3 contains 15 residues. V was shortened by 1 base and J by 3 bases, with 9 bases between the two germline ends. The CDR3 loop reads CASSLVGGANEKLFF. In DNA form, the CDR3 reads TGTGCCAGCAGCTTAGTTGGGGGTGCTAATGAAAAACTGTTTTTT.

J is TRBJ2-5 and V is TRBV7-2; 9 positions agree with TRBD2. Germline V lookup: CDR1 SGHTA, CDR2 FQGNSA. The CDR3 is 16 amino acids. V gave up 5 bases and J gave up 5 bases; unmatched junction bases: 12. CDR3 DNA sequence: TGTGCCAGCAGCCGGCAGGGCGGGGGGGTCGAGGAGACCCAGTACTTC. This translates into CASSRQGGGVEETQYF.

This clone was detected only a few times. This chain links TRBV4-3 with TRBJ1-6; no clear D gene. This CDR3 has 14 amino acids. Germline V gives CDR1 LGHNA, CDR2 YSLEER. V gave up 1 base and J gave up 8 bases, with 9 bases separating them. The CDR3 nucleotides are TGCGCCAGCAGCCAAGGCAGGCTCGATTCACCCCTCCACTTT. This codes for CASSQGRLDSPLHF.

CDR3 sequence (DNA): TGTGCCTGGATGCGGACAGATAATTCACCCCTCCACTTT. The encoded protein is CAWMRTDNSPLHF. V and J are TRBV30 and TRBJ1-6, with a possible D match to TRBD1 (6 bases). Germline assignment: CDR1 GTSNPN and CDR2 SVGIG (reference sequence). The CDR3 is 13 amino acids. Trimming took 4 bases from V and 5 from J, leaving 9 bases between them.

The rearrangement joins TRBV27 to TRBJ2-5, with 10 bases matching TRBD2. V shed 0 bases, J shed 5 bases, and the junction held 6 bases outside the gene matches. Looked up from germline, CDR1 is MNHEY and CDR2 is SMNVEV (reference sequence). CDR3 length: 16 residues. The CDR3 loop is CASSLSSGRAWETQYF. CDR3 coding DNA: TGTGCCAGCAGTTTATCCAGCGGGAGGGCGTGGGAGACCCAGTACTTC.

The gene calls are TRBV6-5 and TRBJ2-2; tentatively, D is TRBD1 (5 bases). Trimming removed 4 bases at V and 0 bases at J, with 12 bases between. The germline V gene has CDR1 MNHEY and CDR2 SVGAGI. This CDR3 spans 16 amino acids. CDR3 in amino acids: CASSLQVPPNTGELFF. CDR3 nucleotides: TGTGCCAGCAGTTTACAGGTCCCGCCGAACACCGGGGAGCTGTTTTTT.

This clone was observed a handful of times. The rearrangement links TRBV5-1 to TRBJ2-1; 13 nucleotides line up with TRBD2. CDR1 is SGHRS, CDR2 YFSETQ, per germline. The ends lost 1 base at V and 6 bases at J; junction bases unmatched: 4. This CDR3 is 16 amino acids long. The CDR3 region has the DNA TGCGCCAGCAGCTTGAGCGGGACTAGCGGGATCAATGAGCAGTTCTTC. Translation gives CASSLSGTSGINEQFF. The entire variable domain, with the rest obtained from reference TRBV5-1 and TRBJ2-1, is as follows: KAGVTQTPRYLIKTRGQQVTLSCSPISGHRSVSWYQQTPGQGLQFLFEYFSETQRNKGNFPGRFSGRQFSNSRSEMNVSTLELGDSALYLCASSLSGTSGINEQFFGPGTRLTVL.

V usage is TRBV4-3 and J usage is TRBJ2-5; D possibly corresponds to TRBD2 (7 bases). The DNA end is more similar to TRBJ2-7, so the J call may be wrong. The CDR3 contains 15 residues. Germline CDR1 LGHNA, CDR2 YSLEER. The CDR3 sequence is CASSQEWGGNYEQYF. The CDR3 region has the DNA TGCGCCAGCAGCCAAGAATGGGGGGGCAACTACGAGCAGTACTTC.

CDR3 amino acids: CASSLGTGGLSGAETQYF. CDR3 DNA sequence: TGCGCCAGCAGCTTGGGGACAGGGGGATTGTCTGGGGCAGAGACCCAGTACTTC. The chain recombines TRBV5-1 with TRBJ2-5; 10 bases agree with TRBD1. The CDR3 consists of 18 residues. Germline CDR1 and CDR2: SGHRS and YFSETQ. The V segment lost 0 bases and the J segment 4 bases; nucleotides outside the gene matches: 12.

This rearrangement joins TRBV11-3 to TRBJ2-1; tentative D call: TRBD2 (5 bases). CDR3 length equals 15 residues. Germline V CDR1 and CDR2: SGHNT, YENEEA. The ends were cut back, 0 bases at V and 5 bases at J, with 11 bases in the middle. In DNA, the CDR3 is TGTGCCAGCAGCTTAGATCTTGGGAGTGACAATGAGCAGTTCTTC. It translates to CASSLDLGSDNEQFF. Complete variable domain (other parts from reference TRBV11-3 and TRBJ2-1): EAGVVQSPRYKIIEKKQPVAFWCNPISGHNTLYWYLQNLGQGPELLIRYENEEAVDDSQLPKDRFSAERLKGVDSTLKIQPAELGDSAVYLCASSLDLGSDNEQFFGPGTRLTVL.